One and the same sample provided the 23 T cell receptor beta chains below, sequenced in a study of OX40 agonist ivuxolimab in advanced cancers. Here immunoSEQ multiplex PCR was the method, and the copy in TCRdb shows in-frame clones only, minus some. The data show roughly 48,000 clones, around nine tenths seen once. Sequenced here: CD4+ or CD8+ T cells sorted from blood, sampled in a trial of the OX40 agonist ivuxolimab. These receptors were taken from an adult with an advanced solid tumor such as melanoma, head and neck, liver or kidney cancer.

CDR3 nucleotide sequence: TGCAGTGCTAGATACCCGGGCTACACCTTC. Translation: CSARYPGYTF. The chain carries TRBV20-1 and TRBJ1-2; no clear D. This CDR3 is 10 amino acids long. CDR1 and CDR2 (germline): DFQATT, SNEGSKA (reference sequence). V was cut by 2 bases and J by 8 bases, with 6 bases left in between.

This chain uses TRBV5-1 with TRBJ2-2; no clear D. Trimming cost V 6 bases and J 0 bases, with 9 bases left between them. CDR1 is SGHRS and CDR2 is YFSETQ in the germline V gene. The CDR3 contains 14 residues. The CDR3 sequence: CASTETPNTGELFF. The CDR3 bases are TGCGCCAGCACGGAGACCCCGAACACCGGGGAGCTGTTTTTT.

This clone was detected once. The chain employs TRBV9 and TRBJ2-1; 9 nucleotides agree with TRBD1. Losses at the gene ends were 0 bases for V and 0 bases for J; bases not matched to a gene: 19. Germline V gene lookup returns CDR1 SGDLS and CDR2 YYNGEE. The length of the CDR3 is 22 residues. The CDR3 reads CASSVGPPRDRAEPSSYNEQFF. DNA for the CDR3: TGTGCCAGCAGCGTAGGTCCCCCCCGGGACAGGGCCGAACCGAGCTCCTACAATGAGCAGTTCTTC.

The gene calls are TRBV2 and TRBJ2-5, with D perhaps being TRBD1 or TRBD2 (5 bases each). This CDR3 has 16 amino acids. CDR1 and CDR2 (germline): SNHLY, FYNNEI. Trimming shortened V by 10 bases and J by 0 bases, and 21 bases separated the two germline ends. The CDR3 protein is CANWDALIGHQETQYF. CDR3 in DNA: TGTGCCAACTGGGACGCCCTTATCGGGCACCAAGAGACCCAGTACTTC.

The CDR3 loop reads CASSFGTDEQFF. The CDR3 region has the DNA TGTGCCAGCAGCTTCGGGACGGATGAGCAGTTCTTC. V usage is TRBV5-6 and J usage is TRBJ2-1; TRBD1 or TRBD2 may be the D gene (5 bases each). The CDR3 length is 12 residues. CDR1 and CDR2 (germline): SGHDT, YYEEEE. V was clipped by 2 bases and J by 8 bases, with 8 bases between them. The complete variable domain, with remaining parts taken from reference TRBV5-6 and TRBJ2-1, reads DAGVTQSPTHLIKTRGQQVTLRCSPKSGHDTVSWYQQALGQGPQFIFQYYEEEERQRGNFPDRFSGHQFPNYSSELNVNALLLGDSALYLCASSFGTDEQFFGPGTRLTVL.

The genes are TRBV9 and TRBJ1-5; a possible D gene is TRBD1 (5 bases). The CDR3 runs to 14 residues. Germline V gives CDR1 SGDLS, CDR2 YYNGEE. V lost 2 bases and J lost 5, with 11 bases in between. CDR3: CASSVGRVDQPQHF. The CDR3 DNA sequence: TGTGCCAGCAGCGTTGGCAGGGTAGATCAGCCCCAGCATTTT.

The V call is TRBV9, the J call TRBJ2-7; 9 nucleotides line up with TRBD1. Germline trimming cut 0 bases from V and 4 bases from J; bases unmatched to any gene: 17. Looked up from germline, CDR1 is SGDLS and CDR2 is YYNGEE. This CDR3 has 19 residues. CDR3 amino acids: CASSVERALGQGIQYEQYF. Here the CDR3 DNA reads TGTGCCAGCAGCGTAGAGAGGGCCTTGGGACAGGGAATTCAATACGAGCAGTACTTC.

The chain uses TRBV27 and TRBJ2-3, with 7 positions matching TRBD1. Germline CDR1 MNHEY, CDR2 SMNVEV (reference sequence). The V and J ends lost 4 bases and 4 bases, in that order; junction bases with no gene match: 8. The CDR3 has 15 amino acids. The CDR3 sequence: CASSSPTGVSDTQYF. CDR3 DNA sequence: TGTGCCAGCAGTTCCCCCACAGGGGTTTCAGATACGCAGTATTTT.

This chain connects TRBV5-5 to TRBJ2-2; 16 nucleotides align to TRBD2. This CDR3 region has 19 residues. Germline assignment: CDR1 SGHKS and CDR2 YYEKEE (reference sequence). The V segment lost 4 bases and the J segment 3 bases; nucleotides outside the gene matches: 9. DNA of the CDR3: TGTGCCAGCAGCACCACCGGGACTAGCGGGGGGGCCGACACCGGGGAGCTGTTTTTT. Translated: CASSTTGTSGGADTGELFF.

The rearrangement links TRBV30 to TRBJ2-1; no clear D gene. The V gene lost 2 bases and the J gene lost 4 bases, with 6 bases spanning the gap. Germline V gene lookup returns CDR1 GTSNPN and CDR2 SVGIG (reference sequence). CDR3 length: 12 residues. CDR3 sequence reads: CAWSIQYNEQFF. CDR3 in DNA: TGTGCCTGGAGTATACAGTACAATGAGCAGTTCTTC.

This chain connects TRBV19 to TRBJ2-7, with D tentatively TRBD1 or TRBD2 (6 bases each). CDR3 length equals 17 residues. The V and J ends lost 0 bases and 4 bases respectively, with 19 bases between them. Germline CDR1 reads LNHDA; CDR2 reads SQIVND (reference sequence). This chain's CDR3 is CASSIDLVSAGQYEQYF. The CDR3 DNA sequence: TGTGCCAGTAGTATAGATCTGGTTTCTGCGGGACAATACGAGCAGTACTTC.

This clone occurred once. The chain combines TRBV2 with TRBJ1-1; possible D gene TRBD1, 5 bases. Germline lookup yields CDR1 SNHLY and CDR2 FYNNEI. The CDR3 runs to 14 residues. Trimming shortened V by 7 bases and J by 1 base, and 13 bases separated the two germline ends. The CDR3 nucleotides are TGTGCCAGCAAGTCGGCAAGGGGGAACACTGAAGCTTTCTTT. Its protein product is CASKSARGNTEAFF.

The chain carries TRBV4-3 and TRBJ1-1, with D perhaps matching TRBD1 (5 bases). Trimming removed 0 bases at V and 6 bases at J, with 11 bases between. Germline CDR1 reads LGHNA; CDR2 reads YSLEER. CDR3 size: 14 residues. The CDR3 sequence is CASSQDRQPSEAFF. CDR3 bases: TGCGCCAGCAGCCAAGATCGACAGCCATCTGAAGCTTTCTTT.

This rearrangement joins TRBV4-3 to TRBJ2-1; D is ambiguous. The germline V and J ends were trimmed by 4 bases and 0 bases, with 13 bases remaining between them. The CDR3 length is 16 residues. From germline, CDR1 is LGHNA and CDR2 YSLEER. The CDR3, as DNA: TGCGCCAGCAGCCTGTCAGCGATTAGCTCCTACAATGAGCAGTTCTTC. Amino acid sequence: CASSLSAISSYNEQFF.

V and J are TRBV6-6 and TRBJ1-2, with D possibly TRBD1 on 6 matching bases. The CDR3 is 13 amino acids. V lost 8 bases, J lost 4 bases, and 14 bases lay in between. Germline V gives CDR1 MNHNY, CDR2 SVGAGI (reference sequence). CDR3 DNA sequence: TGTGCCAGCGACACAGGGTCTAGCTATGGCTACACCTTC. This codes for CASDTGSSYGYTF.

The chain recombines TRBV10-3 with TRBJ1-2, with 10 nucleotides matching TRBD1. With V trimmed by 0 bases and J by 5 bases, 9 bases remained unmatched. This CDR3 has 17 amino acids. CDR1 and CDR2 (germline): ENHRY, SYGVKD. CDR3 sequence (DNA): TGTGCCATCAGTGAGTCGCGAGGGGGACAGGGGAAGTATGGCTACACCTTC. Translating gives CAISESRGGQGKYGYTF.

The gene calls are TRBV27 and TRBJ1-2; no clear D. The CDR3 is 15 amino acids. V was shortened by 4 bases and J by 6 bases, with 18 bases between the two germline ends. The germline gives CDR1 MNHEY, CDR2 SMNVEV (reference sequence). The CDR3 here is CASSSTGHPRDGYTF. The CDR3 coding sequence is TGTGCCAGCAGTTCCACGGGCCACCCTCGGGATGGCTACACCTTC.

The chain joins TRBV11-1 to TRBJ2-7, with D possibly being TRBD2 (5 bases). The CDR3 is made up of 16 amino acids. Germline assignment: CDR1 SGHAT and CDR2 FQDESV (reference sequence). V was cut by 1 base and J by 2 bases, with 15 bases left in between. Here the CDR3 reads CASSLVGGPHPYEQYF. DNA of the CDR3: TGTGCCAGCAGCTTAGTCGGCGGGCCCCACCCCTACGAGCAGTACTTC.

CDR3 sequence (DNA): TGTGCCAGCAGCTATCGAGGGATTGATGATCAGCCCCAGCATTTT. Protein sequence: CASSYRGIDDQPQHF. The chain couples TRBV5-8 to TRBJ1-5; the D is unclear. The CDR3 has 15 residues. Germline-derived CDR1 and CDR2 are SGHTS and YDEGEE. The V end was cut by 3 bases, the J end by 5 bases, with 15 bases between.

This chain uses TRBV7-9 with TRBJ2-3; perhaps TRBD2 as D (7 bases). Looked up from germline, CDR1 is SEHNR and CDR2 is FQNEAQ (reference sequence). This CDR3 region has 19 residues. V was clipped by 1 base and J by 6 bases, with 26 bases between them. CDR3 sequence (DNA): TGTGCCAGCAGCTTAGGCAAGGTTTCGGGGGGCCTTAGACGCGATACGCAGTATTTT. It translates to CASSLGKVSGGLRRDTQYF.

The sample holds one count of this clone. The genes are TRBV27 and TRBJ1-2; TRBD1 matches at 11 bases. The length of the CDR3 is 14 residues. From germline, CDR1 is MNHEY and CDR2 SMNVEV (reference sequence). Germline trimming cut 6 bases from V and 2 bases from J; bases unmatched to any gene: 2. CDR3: CASRGQGENYGYTF. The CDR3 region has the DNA TGTGCCAGCAGGGGACAGGGGGAGAACTATGGCTACACCTTC.

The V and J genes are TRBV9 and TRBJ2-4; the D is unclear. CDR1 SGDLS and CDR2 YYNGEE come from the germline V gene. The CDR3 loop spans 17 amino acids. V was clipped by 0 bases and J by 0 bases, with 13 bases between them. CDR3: CASSVEAEEIAKNIQYF. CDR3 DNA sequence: TGTGCCAGCAGCGTAGAGGCAGAGGAGATAGCCAAAAACATTCAGTACTTC. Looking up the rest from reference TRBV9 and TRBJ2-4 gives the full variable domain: DSGVTQTPKHLITATGQRVTLRCSPRSGDLSVYWYQQSLDQGLQFLIQYYNGEERAKGNILERFSAQQFPDLHSELNLSSLELGDSALYFCASSVEAEEIAKNIQYFGAGTRLSVL.

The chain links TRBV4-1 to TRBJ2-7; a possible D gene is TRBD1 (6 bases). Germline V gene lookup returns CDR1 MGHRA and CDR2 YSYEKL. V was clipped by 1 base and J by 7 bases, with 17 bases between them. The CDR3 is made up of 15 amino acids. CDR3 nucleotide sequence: TGCGCCAGCAGCCAAGGGACAGAGGCCCGGATAGAGCAGTACTTC. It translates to CASSQGTEARIEQYF.